This T cell receptor (beta chain) was recorded in a study of blood T cell repertoires in COVID-19. In the study overall: COVID-19 samples, acute and convalescent, were from the United States, Italy and Spain. T cells, B-cell-depleted T cells, or PBMCs supplied cDNA or gDNA.

With 4 bases removed from V and 1 base from J, the gap between germline ends came to 5 bases. Looked up from germline, CDR1 is MNHEY and CDR2 is SVGEGT. The CDR3 runs to 13 residues. Source study methods: Amplified reference gene primers provided the basis for estimating nucleated cell counts. Data came from immunoSEQ multiplex PCR; TCRdb stores just in-frame clones and leaves some out. V and J calls and clone size are as listed in that table; D and trimming were resolved from the DNA. The sample shows 250,000 or so clones, about 87% of them seen only once. The sequenced sample consisted of peripheral blood. The V call is TRBV6-2 or TRBV6-3, the J call TRBJ1-5; D is undetermined. The TCR sequence derives from a woman between 70 and 85 years old with active or convalescent COVID-19. In DNA form, the CDR3 reads TGTGCCAGCAGTTCCAGGAGCAATCAGCCCCAGCATTTT. Encoded protein: CASSSRSNQPQHF.